The rows below give T cell receptor beta chains drawn from one sample of a study of identical twins. TCRdb used MiXCR to reprocess the 5' RACE reads, holding one entry per CDR3 protein. The sample has 450,000 or so distinct CDR3 sequences, approximately 14% seen once. These records were also assigned to another study, of yellow fever vaccine responses in identical twins.

Material for sequencing was CD4+ T cells sorted from blood. These receptors all stem from a woman aged 18-29 years in good health. CDR3s include the opening cysteine and the closing phenylalanine or tryptophan. Each record gives: V gene, clone size, J gene, D gene, CDR3 DNA, CDR3 protein. D genes are given only for firm matches. Rows may omit the clone size; those that give it use once, few, many or a size class.

V gene: TRBV20-1; clone size: -; J gene: TRBJ1-5; D gene: -; CDR3 DNA: TGCAGTGCTAGAGAGGATGGGCTTAGCAATCAGCCCCAGCATTTT; CDR3 protein: CSAREDGLSNQPQHF
V gene: TRBV29-1; clone size: -; J gene: TRBJ2-7; D gene: -; CDR3 DNA: TGCAGCGTTGAAGCCGACAGCCCCTACGAGCAGTACTTC; CDR3 protein: CSVEADSPYEQYF
V gene: TRBV6-5; clone size: -; J gene: TRBJ2-2; D gene: TRBD2; CDR3 DNA: TGTGCCAGCAGTTACGCCGGGACTAGCGGGAGGGCCGGGTCCGGGGAGCTGTTTTTT; CDR3 protein: CASSYAGTSGRAGSGELFF
V gene: TRBV4-1; clone size: few; J gene: TRBJ1-5; D gene: -; CDR3 DNA: TGCGCCAGCAGCCAAGAAGGGTCCAGGGATCAGCCCCAGCATTTT; CDR3 protein: CASSQEGSRDQPQHF
V gene: TRBV18; clone size: few; J gene: TRBJ2-3; D gene: -; CDR3 DNA: TGTGCCAGCTCACCGGACAGAACAGATACGCAGTATTTT; CDR3 protein: CASSPDRTDTQYF
V gene: TRBV20-1; clone size: few; J gene: TRBJ2-2; D gene: -; CDR3 DNA: TGCAGTGCTAGCGGTAGGGTGGGCATCGGGGAGCTGTTTTTT; CDR3 protein: CSASGRVGIGELFF
V gene: TRBV3-1; clone size: few; J gene: TRBJ2-3; D gene: TRBD2; CDR3 DNA: TGTGCCAGCAGCCTTATTGGGCGGGGGGGCCGCGATACGCAGTATTTT; CDR3 protein: CASSLIGRGGRDTQYF
V gene: TRBV28; clone size: -; J gene: TRBJ2-1; D gene: -; CDR3 DNA: TGTGCCAGCCGTGGGCAGAACTACAATGAGCAGTTCTTC; CDR3 protein: CASRGQNYNEQFF
V gene: TRBV28; clone size: few; J gene: TRBJ1-6; D gene: -; CDR3 DNA: TGTGCCAGCAGCACGCCCTCCGGGATCGGGAATTCACCCCTCCACTTT; CDR3 protein: CASSTPSGIGNSPLHF
V gene: TRBV6-2/TRBV6-3; clone size: -; J gene: TRBJ2-7; D gene: TRBD2; CDR3 DNA: TGTGCCAGCAGTCTACACACTAGCGTGGACTACGAGCAGTACTTC; CDR3 protein: CASSLHTSVDYEQYF
V gene: TRBV7-2; clone size: few; J gene: TRBJ1-5; D gene: -; CDR3 DNA: TGTGCCAGCAGCTTAGCTTCAGGGGCGAATCAGCCCCAGCATTTT; CDR3 protein: CASSLASGANQPQHF
V gene: TRBV28; clone size: -; J gene: TRBJ2-1; D gene: -; CDR3 DNA: TGTGCCAGCAGTTCGCGGAGGAATAGGGGGGCAAGCCATGAGCAGTTCTTC; CDR3 protein: CASSSRRNRGASHEQFF
V gene: TRBV12-3/TRBV12-4; clone size: few; J gene: TRBJ2-5; D gene: -; CDR3 DNA: TGTGCCAGCAGTTTCTTCGGCTTGTCGAGTTGGAACTTC; CDR3 protein: CASSFFGLSSWNF
V gene: TRBV4-3; clone size: many; J gene: TRBJ1-5; D gene: -; CDR3 DNA: TGCGCCAGCAGCCAGGGGGCAGATCAGCCCCAGCATTTT; CDR3 protein: CASSQGADQPQHF
V gene: TRBV6-2/TRBV6-3; clone size: few; J gene: TRBJ2-7; D gene: -; CDR3 DNA: TGTGCCACCCGAGAGCTCACAGTCTCCTACGAGCAGTACTTC; CDR3 protein: CATRELTVSYEQYF
V gene: TRBV20-1; clone size: few; J gene: TRBJ2-5; D gene: TRBD2; CDR3 DNA: TGCAGTGCTTCAAATCGACTAGCGGGAGAAGAGACCCAGTACTTC; CDR3 protein: CSASNRLAGEETQYF
V gene: TRBV7-2; clone size: few; J gene: TRBJ2-7; D gene: TRBD2; CDR3 DNA: TGTGCCAGCAGCTTAGCTGGCGGGGGGCACTCCTACGAGCAGTACTTC; CDR3 protein: CASSLAGGGHSYEQYF
V gene: TRBV6-6; clone size: -; J gene: TRBJ2-7; D gene: -; CDR3 DNA: TGTGCCAGCACCCCGGACAAATACGAGCAGTACTTC; CDR3 protein: CASTPDKYEQYF
V gene: TRBV12-3/TRBV12-4; clone size: -; J gene: TRBJ2-5; D gene: -; CDR3 DNA: TGTGCCAGCAGTTTGGGAGAGAACCAGTACTTC; CDR3 protein: CASSLGENQYF
V gene: TRBV20-1; clone size: few; J gene: TRBJ1-6; D gene: TRBD1; CDR3 DNA: TGCAGTGCTAGAGTACGTGGACAGGGAAATTCACCCCTCCACTTT; CDR3 protein: CSARVRGQGNSPLHF
V gene: TRBV12-3/TRBV12-4; clone size: -; J gene: TRBJ2-2; D gene: -; CDR3 DNA: TGTGCCAGCAGTACTCTAACCAAGACCGGGGAGCTGTTTTTT; CDR3 protein: CASSTLTKTGELFF
V gene: TRBV5-4; clone size: -; J gene: TRBJ2-3; D gene: -; CDR3 DNA: TGTGCCAGCAGCTTATACCGCGGTAGCACAGATACGCAGTATTTT; CDR3 protein: CASSLYRGSTDTQYF
V gene: TRBV5-1; clone size: few; J gene: TRBJ2-1; D gene: TRBD1; CDR3 DNA: TGCGCCAGCAGCTTGATGGGACAGAGCTCCTACAATGAGCAGTTCTTC; CDR3 protein: CASSLMGQSSYNEQFF
V gene: TRBV7-9; clone size: -; J gene: TRBJ2-7; D gene: TRBD1; CDR3 DNA: TGTGCCAGCAGCGATCGACAGGGGCTCTACGAGCAGTACTTC; CDR3 protein: CASSDRQGLYEQYF
V gene: TRBV20-1; clone size: -; J gene: TRBJ2-7; D gene: -; CDR3 DNA: TGCAGTGCTAGGCGGGACAGTGCAGGGTACGAGCAGTACTTC; CDR3 protein: CSARRDSAGYEQYF
V gene: TRBV6-2/TRBV6-3; clone size: -; J gene: TRBJ2-1; D gene: TRBD1; CDR3 DNA: TGTGCCAGCAGCCTCGGGGCAGGGGGCTGGAATGAGCAGTTCTTC; CDR3 protein: CASSLGAGGWNEQFF
V gene: TRBV7-2; clone size: -; J gene: TRBJ2-7; D gene: -; CDR3 DNA: TGTGCCAGCAGCCGCGGGAGACCGGGACAGCCATACGAGCAGTACTTC; CDR3 protein: CASSRGRPGQPYEQYF
V gene: TRBV20-1; clone size: -; J gene: TRBJ1-2; D gene: -; CDR3 DNA: TGCAGTGCCACTGCCCCGGGATTTTTGGATGGCTACACCTTC; CDR3 protein: CSATAPGFLDGYTF
V gene: TRBV5-1; clone size: few; J gene: TRBJ2-1; D gene: TRBD1; CDR3 DNA: TGCGCCAGCAGCTTTGGGACAGGGTGGGGCAATGAGCAGTTCTTC; CDR3 protein: CASSFGTGWGNEQFF
V gene: TRBV10-2; clone size: few; J gene: TRBJ1-1; D gene: TRBD1; CDR3 DNA: TGCGCCAGCAGCCCACAGGGGGCGATCACTGAAGCTTTCTTT; CDR3 protein: CASSPQGAITEAFF
V gene: TRBV9; clone size: few; J gene: TRBJ1-5; D gene: -; CDR3 DNA: TGTGCCAGCAGCGTAGGTGCAGGGACGGGCAATCAGCCCCAGCATTTT; CDR3 protein: CASSVGAGTGNQPQHF
V gene: TRBV7-2; clone size: -; J gene: TRBJ2-1; D gene: TRBD2; CDR3 DNA: TGTGCCAGCAGCCAAAGCGGGAGGAATGAGCAGTTCTTC; CDR3 protein: CASSQSGRNEQFF
V gene: TRBV10-3; clone size: many; J gene: TRBJ1-1; D gene: -; CDR3 DNA: TGTGCCACCTCCTTAGGGACGAACACTGAAGCTTTCTTT; CDR3 protein: CATSLGTNTEAFF
V gene: TRBV5-1; clone size: many; J gene: TRBJ2-1; D gene: -; CDR3 DNA: TGCGCCAGCAGCTTGTCAACGGGATTAGGTAACAATGAGCAGTTCTTC; CDR3 protein: CASSLSTGLGNNEQFF
V gene: TRBV2; clone size: few; J gene: TRBJ2-5; D gene: TRBD1; CDR3 DNA: TGTGCCAGCAAACCGGACAGGGCCCAAAAGTCCCAGTACTTC; CDR3 protein: CASKPDRAQKSQYF
V gene: TRBV20-1; clone size: few; J gene: TRBJ2-7; D gene: -; CDR3 DNA: TGCAGTGCTAGCCTGGGGCGGTCCTACGAGCAGTACTTC; CDR3 protein: CSASLGRSYEQYF
V gene: TRBV6-1; clone size: -; J gene: TRBJ1-2; D gene: -; CDR3 DNA: TGTGCCAGCTCAAAAGGGGCTAACTATGGCTACACCTTC; CDR3 protein: CASSKGANYGYTF
V gene: TRBV20-1; clone size: -; J gene: TRBJ1-6; D gene: TRBD1; CDR3 DNA: TGCAGTGCACGATCACAGGGGGGTAATTCACCCCTCCACTTT; CDR3 protein: CSARSQGGNSPLHF
V gene: TRBV5-1; clone size: -; J gene: TRBJ2-2; D gene: -; CDR3 DNA: TGCGCCAGCAGCTTGTTGGGGGACGTTTCCGGGGAGCTGTTTTTT; CDR3 protein: CASSLLGDVSGELFF
V gene: TRBV6-2/TRBV6-3; clone size: few; J gene: TRBJ2-7; D gene: TRBD1; CDR3 DNA: TGTGCCAGCAGTCTAACCGTCGGGACAGAGTACTTC; CDR3 protein: CASSLTVGTEYF
V gene: TRBV2; clone size: few; J gene: TRBJ2-2; D gene: -; CDR3 DNA: TGTGCCAGCAGACTTAACAGTGCTACCGGGGAGCTGTTTTTT; CDR3 protein: CASRLNSATGELFF
V gene: TRBV20-1; clone size: few; J gene: TRBJ2-1; D gene: -; CDR3 DNA: TGCAGTGCTAGGCGGGGTAGCTCCTACAATGAGCAGTTCTTC; CDR3 protein: CSARRGSSYNEQFF
V gene: TRBV6-2/TRBV6-3; clone size: -; J gene: TRBJ2-2; D gene: TRBD2; CDR3 DNA: TGTGCCAGCAGTTATAGGGCCGGGACTAGCGGGGGGGCCAGGAGAACCGGGGAGCTGTTTTTT; CDR3 protein: CASSYRAGTSGGARRTGELFF
V gene: TRBV15; clone size: -; J gene: TRBJ2-7; D gene: TRBD1; CDR3 DNA: TGTGCCACCAGCAAGTCAGGGGGTCTCAACGAGCAGTACTTC; CDR3 protein: CATSKSGGLNEQYF
V gene: TRBV5-1; clone size: few; J gene: TRBJ1-2; D gene: -; CDR3 DNA: TGCGCCAGCAGATTCGACAGGAACTATGGCTACACCTTC; CDR3 protein: CASRFDRNYGYTF
V gene: TRBV24-1; clone size: few; J gene: TRBJ2-3; D gene: -; CDR3 DNA: TGTGCCACCAGTAGGTCAGATACGCAGTATTTT; CDR3 protein: CATSRSDTQYF
V gene: TRBV11-2; clone size: -; J gene: TRBJ2-1; D gene: -; CDR3 DNA: TGTGCCAGCAGCTTAGACCCTAGCCCGAGCTCCTACAATGAGCAGTTCTTC; CDR3 protein: CASSLDPSPSSYNEQFF
V gene: TRBV12-3/TRBV12-4; clone size: -; J gene: TRBJ2-7; D gene: -; CDR3 DNA: TGTGCCAGCAGTTTGTGGCTAGGCGGGGTGGAGTACGAGCAGTACTTC; CDR3 protein: CASSLWLGGVEYEQYF
V gene: TRBV5-1; clone size: few; J gene: TRBJ2-2; D gene: -; CDR3 DNA: TGCGCCAGCAGCTTGACAGGGCTAGGTTACGCCGGGGAGCTGTTTTTT; CDR3 protein: CASSLTGLGYAGELFF
V gene: TRBV27; clone size: -; J gene: TRBJ2-6; D gene: -; CDR3 DNA: TGTGCCAGCAGTTCCCCCCCCAGGGCGGGGGCCAACGTCCTGACTTTC; CDR3 protein: CASSSPPRAGANVLTF
V gene: TRBV24-1; clone size: -; J gene: TRBJ2-7; D gene: TRBD2; CDR3 DNA: TGTGCCACCAGTGATGCGGGAGACCCCTACGAGCAGTACTTC; CDR3 protein: CATSDAGDPYEQYF
V gene: TRBV20-1; clone size: few; J gene: TRBJ2-5; D gene: -; CDR3 DNA: TGCAGTGCTGGGGCGCTAGGGAGTCCACAAGAGACCCAGTACTTC; CDR3 protein: CSAGALGSPQETQYF
V gene: TRBV24-1; clone size: few; J gene: TRBJ2-7; D gene: -; CDR3 DNA: TGTGCCACCCCCCCCCCAGCGGAGACCTACGAGCAGTACTTC; CDR3 protein: CATPPPAETYEQYF
V gene: TRBV27; clone size: -; J gene: TRBJ2-7; D gene: -; CDR3 DNA: TGTGCCAGCAGTTTAGCGACTAGCTCCTACGAGCAGTACTTC; CDR3 protein: CASSLATSSYEQYF
V gene: TRBV7-2; clone size: few; J gene: TRBJ2-1; D gene: -; CDR3 DNA: TGTGCCAGCAGCTTGAGGGGGACCTACAATGAGCAGTTCTTC; CDR3 protein: CASSLRGTYNEQFF
V gene: TRBV12-3/TRBV12-4; clone size: few; J gene: TRBJ2-2; D gene: -; CDR3 DNA: TGTGCCAGCAGCCGCTTCCAGAACACCGGGGAGCTGTTTTTT; CDR3 protein: CASSRFQNTGELFF